Listed below are T cell receptor beta chains from one sample, sequenced in a study of T cells in Graves' hyperthyroidism and ophthalmopathy. Each CDR3 protein gets one entry after TCRdb re-called the multiplex PCR reads with MiXCR. The sample carries just under 750,000 distinct CDR3 sequences, 35% recorded once. Material: blood. These receptors were obtained from a woman between 35 and 50 years old with Graves' hyperthyroidism. Each CDR3 is given with its conserved first and last residue. D genes are given only for firm matches. Expanded clones get a size class; other rows say once, few or many, or leave the size out.

j_call clone_size cdr3_length d_call v_call cdr3_aa cdr3_nt
TRBJ1-1 NA 15 NA TRBV10-3 CAISHRRDGNTEAFF TGTGCCATCAGTCATAGGAGGGACGGGAACACTGAAGCTTTCTTT
TRBJ1-6 many 16 TRBD1 TRBV7-2 CASSLKGTGRGSPLHF TGTGCCAGCAGCCTGAAGGGGACAGGGAGAGGTTCACCCCTCCACTTT
TRBJ1-2 NA 15 NA TRBV10-3 CAISDHTQGVGGYTF TGTGCCATCAGTGATCACACTCAGGGAGTAGGTGGCTACACCTTC
TRBJ1-2 NA 13 NA TRBV12-3/TRBV12-4 CASSLGVRYGYTF TGTGCCAGCAGTTTAGGGGTCCGCTATGGCTACACCTTC
TRBJ1-2 many 15 TRBD1 TRBV7-9 CASSAEGQGSRGYTF TGTGCCAGCAGCGCCGAAGGACAGGGCTCTAGGGGCTACACCTTC
TRBJ1-1 many 13 TRBD1 TRBV29-1 CSVTGQPNTEAFF TGCAGCGTGACGGGACAGCCGAACACTGAAGCTTTCTTT
TRBJ1-5 many 17 NA TRBV19 CASTSQGENLGNQPQHF TGTGCCAGTACGAGCCAGGGAGAGAATTTGGGCAATCAGCCCCAGCATTTT
TRBJ1-5 NA 14 TRBD1 TRBV28 CAISAGTGGQPQHF TGTGCCATCAGTGCAGGGACAGGCGGTCAGCCCCAGCATTTT
TRBJ1-5 few 13 NA TRBV7-9 CASSLTDYGPQHF TGTGCCAGCAGCCTCACTGATTATGGGCCCCAGCATTTT
TRBJ1-1 NA 14 NA TRBV12-3/TRBV12-4 CASSSQGWDTEAFF TGTGCCAGCAGCAGCCAAGGTTGGGACACTGAAGCTTTCTTT
TRBJ2-7 few 16 TRBD1 TRBV20-1 CSAREETGGRGDEQYF TGCAGTGCTAGAGAAGAAACAGGGGGAAGGGGTGACGAGCAGTACTTC
TRBJ2-5 many 12 NA TRBV7-9 CAGGSTKETQYF TGTGCCGGGGGCTCGACGAAAGAGACCCAGTACTTC
TRBJ1-4 NA 15 TRBD1 TRBV7-9 CASSLATGGFEKLFF TGTGCCAGCAGCTTAGCGACAGGGGGCTTTGAAAAACTGTTTTTT
TRBJ1-1 NA 15 NA TRBV10-2 CASSSDGWSGTEAFF TGCGCCAGCAGCTCTGACGGGTGGAGCGGCACTGAAGCTTTCTTT
TRBJ1-2 NA 15 NA TRBV10-3 CASSYSSGQPHGYTF TGTGCCAGCAGTTACTCGAGTGGACAGCCCCATGGCTACACCTTC
TRBJ1-1 NA 15 TRBD1 TRBV6-6 CASSTKGQGVSGAFF TGTGCCAGCAGCACAAAGGGACAGGGAGTTTCCGGAGCTTTCTTT
TRBJ2-7 NA 23 NA TRBV2 CASSLSPGRRPVDGGESSYEQYF TGTGCCAGCAGTTTATCCCCCGGCCGCCGACCGGTCGACGGGGGAGAAAGCTCCTACGAGCAGTACTTC
TRBJ2-5 many 14 TRBD2 TRBV11-2 CASSPWGGQETQYF TGTGCCAGCAGCCCCTGGGGGGGTCAAGAGACCCAGTACTTC
TRBJ1-5 NA 15 TRBD1 TRBV19 CASSSSGGISQPQHF TGTGCCAGTAGTTCTTCAGGGGGGATTAGCCAGCCCCAGCATTTT
TRBJ1-2 NA 12 NA TRBV2 CANKAGEGGYTF TGTGCCAATAAAGCAGGGGAAGGCGGCTACACCTTC
TRBJ2-7 NA 14 NA TRBV6-2/TRBV6-3 CASSYRGDTYEQYF TGTGCCAGCAGTTACAGGGGCGACACCTACGAGCAGTACTTC
TRBJ1-6 NA 14 NA TRBV25-1 CASRLYPGNSPLHF TGTGCCAGCAGACTCTATCCGGGAAATTCACCCCTCCACTTT
TRBJ2-5 NA 14 NA TRBV6-1 CASSEDLRRETQYF TGTGCCAGCAGTGAAGACCTCCGACGGGAGACCCAGTACTTC
TRBJ1-3 NA 16 TRBD1 TRBV5-1 CASSLLATGRGNTIYF TGTGCCAGCAGCTTGCTGGCGACAGGGAGGGGAAACACCATATATTTT
TRBJ2-3 NA 11 NA TRBV12-3/TRBV12-4 CASSFEGTQYF TGTGCCAGCAGTTTTGAAGGTACGCAGTATTTT
TRBJ1-1 few 12 NA TRBV12-3/TRBV12-4 CASSFPEREAFF TGTGCCAGCAGCTTTCCCGAGCGGGAAGCTTTCTTT
TRBJ1-3 NA 15 NA TRBV20-1 CSASPGSSSGNTIYF TGCAGTGCTAGTCCAGGGTCTAGCTCTGGAAACACCATATATTTT
TRBJ2-5 few 14 NA TRBV6-6 CASSPTSLQETQYF TGTGCCAGCAGCCCCACTAGCCTCCAAGAGACCCAGTACTTC
TRBJ1-5 few 14 NA TRBV12-3/TRBV12-4 CASSLNRRGQPQHF TGTGCCAGCAGTTTAAATCGCAGGGGACAGCCCCAGCATTTT
TRBJ1-5 NA 15 NA TRBV4-3 CASSHGTGLNQPQHF TGCGCCAGCAGCCATGGCACAGGGCTCAATCAGCCCCAGCATTTT
TRBJ1-2 NA 16 NA TRBV19 CASGYRAYTRDYGYTF TGTGCCAGTGGTTACAGGGCCTACACAAGAGACTATGGCTACACCTTC
TRBJ2-3 NA 21 TRBD2 TRBV10-1 CASSETRPSLADPRGTDTQYF TGCGCCAGCAGTGAGACTCGACCTTCGCTAGCGGACCCAAGGGGCACAGATACGCAGTATTTT
TRBJ2-2 many 12 NA TRBV7-2 CASSDKPGELFF TGTGCCAGCAGCGACAAGCCCGGGGAGCTGTTTTTT
TRBJ2-5 NA 14 TRBD1 TRBV5-8 CASSPGTGIKTQYF TGTGCCAGCAGCCCCGGGACAGGGATAAAGACCCAGTACTTC
TRBJ2-7 NA 11 NA TRBV2 CASGFRDEQYF TGTGCCAGCGGTTTCAGGGACGAGCAGTACTTC
TRBJ2-2 NA 14 NA TRBV10-1 CTSSPRFDTGELFF TGCACCAGCAGTCCGAGGTTCGACACCGGGGAGCTGTTTTTT
TRBJ1-1 NA 13 TRBD1 TRBV7-2 CASSLHRGEKAFF TGTGCCAGCAGCTTACACAGGGGGGAAAAAGCTTTCTTT
TRBJ1-1 once 14 TRBD1 TRBV10-2 CASSQVQGAGEAFF TGTGCCAGCAGCCAAGTCCAGGGGGCCGGTGAAGCTTTCTTT
TRBJ1-6 few 15 TRBD1 TRBV6-5 CASREGTGSNSPLHF TGTGCCAGCCGGGAGGGGACAGGGTCAAATTCACCCCTCCACTTT
TRBJ2-3 many 14 TRBD2 TRBV7-8 CASSRGRTVDTQYF TGTGCCAGCAGCCGCGGGAGGACGGTAGATACGCAGTATTTT
TRBJ1-5 many 16 TRBD1 TRBV11-2 CASSPGTGASNQPQHF TGTGCCAGCAGCCCAGGGACAGGGGCGAGCAATCAGCCCCAGCATTTT
TRBJ1-2 few 12 NA TRBV6-2/TRBV6-3 CATGPRLDGYTF TGTGCCACCGGACCTAGGCTCGATGGCTACACCTTC
TRBJ2-6 few 18 NA TRBV4-1 CASSPPGVGRSGANVLTF TGCGCCAGCAGCCCCCCAGGAGTGGGAAGGTCTGGGGCCAACGTCCTGACTTTC
TRBJ1-2 NA 14 NA TRBV6-5 CASSLTTANYGYTF TGTGCCAGCAGTCTTACAACAGCTAACTATGGCTACACCTTC
TRBJ2-6 NA 17 TRBD2 TRBV24-1 CATSATRETSGANVLTF TGTGCCACCAGTGCCACGCGGGAGACCTCTGGGGCCAACGTCCTGACTTTC
TRBJ1-4 many 17 NA TRBV2 CASSGWYVRTLGEKLFF TGTGCCAGCAGTGGGTGGTATGTGAGGACCCTTGGTGAAAAACTGTTTTTT
TRBJ1-1 many 16 NA TRBV7-2 CASSPRPIMENTEAFF TGTGCCAGCAGCCCACGGCCCATAATGGAGAACACTGAAGCTTTCTTT
TRBJ1-5 NA 16 NA TRBV12-3/TRBV12-4 CASSLLGGFGNQPQHF TGTGCCAGCAGTTTATTAGGGGGGTTTGGCAATCAGCCCCAGCATTTT
TRBJ2-2 many 14 NA TRBV10-3 CAITGREDTGELFF TGTGCCATTACAGGACGGGAAGACACCGGGGAGCTGTTTTTT
TRBJ2-5 NA 18 TRBD2 TRBV25-1 CASSEYIGPSGLKETQYF TGTGCCAGCAGTGAATATATCGGGCCTAGCGGGCTGAAAGAGACCCAGTACTTC
TRBJ2-2 NA 15 NA TRBV5-1 CASSPVGAGTGELFF TGCGCCAGCAGCCCCGTGGGGGCCGGCACCGGGGAGCTGTTTTTT